This TCR beta chain came from a study of shared clonotypes between healthy human individuals. Worth noting for this clone: Its cognate antigen is unknown.

The naive CD8 population came from CD45RO-negative cells selected for CCR7, without terminally differentiated effector memory CD45RA+ cells. Using about 220 ng DNA, about 30,000 T cell genomes, the sorted-subset replicate PCRs were run. Libraries were prepared by immunoSEQ multiplex PCR; TCRdb keeps only in-frame clonotypes and omits some of them. The data show about 2.1 million clones, 93% seen once. Germline CDR1 MGHDK, CDR2 SYGVNS. Between the trimmed V and J ends, which lost 3 bases and 7 bases, there was a span of 18 bases. This CDR3 is 16 amino acids long. The study, taken as a whole, reports: Owing to a small donor count, the genetic and exposure-history diversity represented was limited. Among several donors, around 5% of naive CD4 clonotypes were found in common. Compared with clonotypes that all four donors shared, non-shared clonotypes had lower generation probabilities.

The gene calls are TRBV25-1 and TRBJ2-2, with D maybe TRBD1 (6 bases). The material sequenced was naive CD8+ T cells from PBMCs. The TCR originated in a man between 18 and 29 years old in good health. Some clones in this sample may be carry-over from other donors' samples. This CDR3 reads CASSEGTNRVGGELFF. The CDR3 coding sequence is TGTGCCAGCAGTGAGGGAACAAACAGGGTGGGCGGGGAGCTGTTTTTT. Full variable domain (missing parts from reference TRBV25-1 and TRBJ2-2): EADIYQTPRYLVIGTGKKITLECSQTMGHDKMYWYQQDPGMELHLIHYSYGVNSTEKGDLSSESTVSRIRTEHFPLTLESARPSHTSQYLCASSEGTNRVGGELFFGEGSRLTVL.